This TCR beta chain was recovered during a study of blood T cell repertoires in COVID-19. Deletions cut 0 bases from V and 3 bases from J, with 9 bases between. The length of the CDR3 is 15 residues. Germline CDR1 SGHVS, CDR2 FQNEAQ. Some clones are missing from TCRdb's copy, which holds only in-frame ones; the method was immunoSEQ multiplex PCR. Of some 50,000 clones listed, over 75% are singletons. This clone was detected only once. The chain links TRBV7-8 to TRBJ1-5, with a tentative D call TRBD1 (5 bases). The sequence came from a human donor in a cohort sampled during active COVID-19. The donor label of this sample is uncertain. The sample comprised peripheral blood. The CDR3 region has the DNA TGTGCCAGCAGCTTAGCCGGGGGGTTCAATCAGCCCCAGCATTTT. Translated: CASSLAGGFNQPQHF.